One sample yielded the 25 T cell receptor beta chains listed below, sequenced in a study of identical twins. TCRdb called the 5' RACE reads again in MiXCR, with one record for every CDR3 protein. The repertoire holds 450,000 or so distinct CDR3 sequences, with 20% to 25% as singletons. These same records also appear under a second study, on T cells expressing NK-cell markers.

Sequencing used CD4+ T cells sorted from blood. These receptors were taken from a woman between 18 and 29 years old in good health.

V is TRBV6-2 or TRBV6-3 and J is TRBJ1-1; D is uncertain. CDR1 MNHEY and CDR2 SVGEGT come from the germline V gene. This CDR3 spans 12 amino acids. Trimming removed 0 bases at V and 8 bases at J, with 7 bases between. CDR3 nucleotides: TGTGCCAGCAGTTACTCCGGTCTAGAAGCTTTCTTT. Residues: CASSYSGLEAFF.

The chain links TRBV6-2 or TRBV6-3 to TRBJ2-1, with D unclear. V was clipped by 2 bases and J by 1 base, with 9 bases between them. CDR1 and CDR2 (germline): MNHEY, SVGEGT. This CDR3 spans 15 amino acids. CDR3 loop: CASSYGPPSYNEQFF. The CDR3 DNA sequence: TGTGCCAGCAGTTACGGTCCCCCTTCCTACAATGAGCAGTTCTTC.

The table lists this clonotype with a few counts. V gene TRBV5-6 combines with J gene TRBJ1-1, with TRBD1 matching 7 bases. Germline V gives CDR1 SGHDT, CDR2 YYEEEE. J gave up 7 bases and V 0 bases, and 6 bases lay outside the gene matches. The CDR3 consists of 14 residues. The CDR3 DNA follows: TGTGCCAGCAGCTTGGTAGACAGGGAAGGTGAAGCTTTCTTT. Amino acid sequence: CASSLVDREGEAFF. The full variable domain, its missing parts supplied by reference TRBV5-6 and TRBJ1-1, is DAGVTQSPTHLIKTRGQQVTLRCSPKSGHDTVSWYQQALGQGPQFIFQYYEEEERQRGNFPDRFSGHQFPNYSSELNVNALLLGDSALYLCASSLVDREGEAFFGQGTRLTVV.

The genes are TRBV2 and TRBJ2-1; no clear D. Germline V gives CDR1 SNHLY, CDR2 FYNNEI. The length of the CDR3 is 13 residues. Deletions cut 2 bases from V and 3 bases from J, with 5 bases between. The CDR3 here is CASSERFYNEQFF. The CDR3 DNA follows: TGTGCCAGCAGTGAAAGGTTCTACAATGAGCAGTTCTTC.

This chain connects TRBV24-1 to TRBJ2-1; 9 bases map to TRBD1. The CDR3 consists of 15 residues. Per the germline V gene, CDR1 is KGHDR and CDR2 is SFDVKD. V lost 5 bases and J lost 2; bases outside the gene matches: 3. CDR3 in DNA: TGTGCCACCAGTGGAGGGGACAGGGCCTACAATGAGCAGTTCTTC. As protein: CATSGGDRAYNEQFF.

V gene TRBV5-1 combines with J gene TRBJ2-7; possible D gene TRBD1, 6 bases. Germline-derived CDR1 and CDR2 are SGHRS and YFSETQ. With 3 bases removed from V and 2 bases from J, the gap between germline ends came to 12 bases. CDR3 size: 14 residues. This CDR3 reads CASSSGTTPYEQYF. The CDR3 nucleotides are TGCGCCAGCAGCTCCGGGACAACTCCCTACGAGCAGTACTTC.

This clonotype was seen only a few times. DNA of the CDR3: TGTGCCAGCAGCCCTTGGATCGATGAGCAGTTCTTC. Amino acids: CASSPWIDEQFF. This sequence joins TRBV11-2 and TRBJ2-1, with D uncertain. This CDR3 contains 12 residues. V lost 5 bases, J lost 8 bases, and 10 bases lay in between. CDR1 SGHAT and CDR2 FQNNGV come from the germline V gene.

In its sample, this clonotype was seen a few times. The gene calls are TRBV7-2 and TRBJ2-3; no reliable D call. Germline V gene sequence: CDR1 SGHTA, CDR2 FQGNSA. This CDR3 has 15 amino acids. Trimming took off 5 bases at V and 0 bases at J, with 12 bases between the two ends. The CDR3 DNA follows: TGTGCCAGCAGCCGAGGACGACCTAGCACAGATACGCAGTATTTT. Translation gives CASSRGRPSTDTQYF.

This clonotype has a handful of counts. This rearrangement joins TRBV12-3 or TRBV12-4 to TRBJ2-1, with 10 bases identical to TRBD2. The CDR3 loop spans 15 amino acids. V trimming: 6 bases; J trimming: 7 bases; junction bases outside the gene matches: 9. In DNA, the CDR3 is TGTGCCAGCAGCCCCGGGACTAGCGAGTTGAATGAGCAGTTCTTC. Protein sequence: CASSPGTSELNEQFF.

This clonotype came up a few times. This chain links TRBV5-1 with TRBJ2-1; D tentatively fits TRBD1 or TRBD2 (6 bases each). V was shortened by 4 bases and J by 3 bases, with 17 bases between the two germline ends. Germline CDR1 and CDR2: SGHRS and YFSETQ. This CDR3 is 16 amino acids long. The CDR3 DNA is TGCGCCAGCAGCCCCATACAGGGACTTAACTACAATGAGCAGTTCTTC. It codes for CASSPIQGLNYNEQFF.

This clonotype has more than one count but fewer than ten. This chain connects TRBV27 to TRBJ2-3; the match to TRBD1 covers 7 bases. V shed 3 bases, J shed 4 bases, and the junction held 7 bases outside the gene matches. The CDR3 runs to 15 residues. Germline V gives CDR1 MNHEY, CDR2 SMNVEV (reference sequence). CDR3 in DNA: TGTGCCAGCAGTTTGGGACAGTCCGATGCAGATACGCAGTATTTT. Translation gives CASSLGQSDADTQYF.

This clonotype was observed a handful of times. The J gene is TRBJ2-5, the V gene TRBV20-1; D may be TRBD1 (5 bases). This CDR3 region has 14 residues. Trimming cost V 1 base and J 1 base, with 10 bases left between them. Germline V gene lookup returns CDR1 DFQATT and CDR2 SNEGSKA (reference sequence). Here the CDR3 DNA reads TGCAGTGCTAGAGGCCGACAGCTCCAAGAGACCCAGTACTTC. As protein: CSARGRQLQETQYF.

Here the CDR3 reads CASSYLGTGAYEQYF. In DNA form, the CDR3 reads TGTGCCAGCAGTTACTTGGGGACAGGGGCCTACGAGCAGTACTTC. The rearrangement links TRBV6-2 or TRBV6-3 to TRBJ2-7; 10 nucleotides align to TRBD1. CDR1 MNHEY and CDR2 SVGEGT come from the germline V gene. The ends lost 1 base at V and 2 bases at J; junction bases unmatched: 2. CDR3 length equals 15 residues.

This clonotype has more than one count but fewer than ten. The chain is built from TRBV20-1 and TRBJ2-1; TRBD1 agrees at 9 bases. The CDR3 spans 14 residues. Germline CDR1 reads DFQATT; CDR2 reads SNEGSKA (reference sequence). Trimming removed 6 bases from V and 6 bases from J; junction bases left unmatched: 9. CDR3 in DNA: TGCAGTGCCCTCGAAGGGACAGGGCGCAATGAGCAGTTCTTC. Amino acid sequence: CSALEGTGRNEQFF.

This clonotype appeared a few times. This chain links TRBV15 with TRBJ1-4; D might be TRBD1 (6 bases). The CDR3 length is 15 residues. V was clipped by 6 bases and J by 6 bases, with 17 bases between them. CDR1 LNHNV and CDR2 YYDKDF come from the germline V gene (reference sequence). The CDR3 DNA reads as TGTGCCACCAGTATTAGGGGGGGCTCATATGAAAAACTGTTTTTT. Its translation is CATSIRGGSYEKLFF.

Concerning this clonotype itself: One end of the junction fails to match germline, which may point to a read error. The rearrangement uses TRBV11-2 and TRBJ2-6; weak D call: TRBD1 (5 bases). CDR1 is SGHAT and CDR2 is FQNNGV in the germline V gene. The CDR3 spans 15 residues. The CDR3 DNA follows: TGTGCCAGCACCTTACAGGACTCTGGGGCCAACGTCCTGACTTTC. It yields the protein CASTLQDSGANVLTF.

This clonotype was observed at least ten times. This chain joins TRBV6-1 and TRBJ1-4, with D unresolved. The V end lost 5 bases, the J end lost 5 bases, and 18 bases lay between the germline ends. Germline V gives CDR1 MNHNS, CDR2 SASEGT. The length of the CDR3 is 16 residues. CDR3 loop: CASSLHPAGANEKLFF. The CDR3 nucleotides read TGTGCCAGCAGTCTTCACCCGGCGGGAGCGAATGAAAAACTGTTTTTT.

V usage is TRBV5-6 and J usage is TRBJ2-1; possibly TRBD2 for D (5 bases). Germline assignment: CDR1 SGHDT and CDR2 YYEEEE. The CDR3 has 16 residues. Trimming took 2 bases from V and 0 from J, leaving 12 bases between them. CDR3 amino acids: CASSLYSVSSYNEQFF. The CDR3 region has the DNA TGTGCCAGCAGCTTATATAGCGTTAGCTCCTACAATGAGCAGTTCTTC.

V gene TRBV20-1 combines with J gene TRBJ2-3; 7 bases match TRBD2. V was clipped by 5 bases and J by 5 bases; unmatched bases: 7. The CDR3 runs to 13 residues. Per germline, CDR1 DFQATT and CDR2 SNEGSKA (reference sequence). CDR3 sequence: CSAHRDYRDTQYF. CDR3 coding DNA: TGCAGTGCTCACCGGGACTACCGAGATACGCAGTATTTT.

This clonotype appeared a single time. The chain combines TRBV20-1 with TRBJ2-5; 9 nucleotides align to TRBD1. The CDR3 is 14 amino acids. The V and J ends lost 5 bases and 2 bases, in that order; junction bases with no gene match: 6. Germline CDR1 and CDR2: DFQATT and SNEGSKA (reference sequence). The CDR3 loop is CSASTGGPQETQYF. The CDR3 region has the DNA TGCAGTGCTTCTACAGGGGGCCCTCAAGAGACCCAGTACTTC.

The V and J genes are TRBV7-8 and TRBJ1-5; TRBD1 matches at 7 bases. This CDR3 is built from 14 residues. Germline-derived CDR1 and CDR2 are SGHVS and FQNEAQ. The V segment lost 5 bases and the J segment 5 bases; nucleotides outside the gene matches: 6. The CDR3 DNA sequence: TGTGCCAGCAGCCACAACAGGGGCGATCAGCCCCAGCATTTT. This encodes CASSHNRGDQPQHF.

The J gene is TRBJ1-3, the V gene TRBV18, with D perhaps matching TRBD1 (5 bases). The V end lost 6 bases, the J end lost 1 base, and 10 bases lay between the germline ends. Germline lookup yields CDR1 KGHSH and CDR2 LQKENI. This CDR3 spans 14 amino acids. CDR3 amino acids: CASSAGISGNTIYF. CDR3 bases: TGTGCCAGCTCGGCAGGGATATCTGGAAACACCATATATTTT.

This clonotype has a count of ten or more. The chain uses TRBV10-3 and TRBJ2-5, with D unclear. Trimming removed 2 bases from V and 5 bases from J, with 15 bases in between. CDR1 and CDR2 (germline): ENHRY, SYGVKD. CDR3 length: 15 amino acids. The CDR3 region has the DNA TGTGCCATCAGTGAGAGATCCATACCCTTTGAGACCCAGTACTTC. It is translated as CAISERSIPFETQYF.

This clonotype was seen a handful of times. CDR3 nucleotide sequence: TGTGCCAGCAGTTTTCTCGGATTAAACACTGAAGCTTTCTTT. Its protein product is CASSFLGLNTEAFF. V gene TRBV27 combines with J gene TRBJ1-1; D uncertain. The CDR3 length is 14 residues. V dropped 3 bases and J dropped 2 bases, with 10 bases sitting between them. Looked up from germline, CDR1 is MNHEY and CDR2 is SMNVEV (reference sequence).

This chain connects TRBV29-1 to TRBJ1-1, with D possibly being TRBD1 (5 bases). The CDR3 spans 14 residues. V dropped 7 bases and J dropped 4 bases, with 19 bases sitting between them. In germline, CDR1 is SQVTM, CDR2 ANQGSEA. The CDR3 spells CSAIKTVSSTEAFF. CDR3 DNA sequence: TGCAGCGCAATAAAGACAGTCTCGAGCACTGAAGCTTTCTTT. The complete variable domain, with remaining parts taken from reference TRBV29-1 and TRBJ1-1, reads SAVISQKPSRDICQRGTSLTIQCQVDSQVTMMFWYRQQPGQSLTLIATANQGSEATYESGFVIDKFPISRPNLTFSTLTVSNMSPEDSSIYLCSAIKTVSSTEAFFGQGTRLTVV.